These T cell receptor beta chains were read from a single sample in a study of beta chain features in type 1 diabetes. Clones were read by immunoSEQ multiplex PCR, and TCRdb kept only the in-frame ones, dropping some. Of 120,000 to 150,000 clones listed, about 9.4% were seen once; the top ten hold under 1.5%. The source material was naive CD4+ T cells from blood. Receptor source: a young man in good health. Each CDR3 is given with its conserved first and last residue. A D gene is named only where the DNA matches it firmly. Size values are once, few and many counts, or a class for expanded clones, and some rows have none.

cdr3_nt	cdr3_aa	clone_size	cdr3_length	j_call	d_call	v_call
TGTGCCAGTAGTATAGATCCCACAGGGGTCCATCAGCCCCAGCATTTT	CASSIDPTGVHQPQHF	few	16	TRBJ1-5	TRBD1	TRBV19
TGTGCCAGCAGTGTTGGACAGCTGAACACCGGGGAGCTGTTTTTT	CASSVGQLNTGELFF	once	15	TRBJ2-2	.	TRBV6-1
TGTGCCGGGGGGGCGATGTCCTACGAGCAGTACTTC	CAGGAMSYEQYF	.	12	TRBJ2-7	.	TRBV10-3
TGTGCCAGCAGCCCAGGACAGGGTCCCAATCAGCCCCAGCATTTT	CASSPGQGPNQPQHF	.	15	TRBJ1-5	TRBD1	TRBV7-9
TGTGCCAGCAGCTTAGGCGGAGGGATCTCCTACGAGCAGTACTTC	CASSLGGGISYEQYF	.	15	TRBJ2-7	.	TRBV7-6
TGTGCCAGCACCAATACCGTAGCGGGGGGCCTATACAATGAGCAGTTCTTC	CASTNTVAGGLYNEQFF	.	17	TRBJ2-1	TRBD2	TRBV6-4
TGTGCCAGCAGCTTATCCGGGGGCCAAGAGACCCAGTACTTC	CASSLSGGQETQYF	.	14	TRBJ2-5	.	TRBV11-2
TGCGCCAGCAGCCAGGGGACAGGGAACCAGCCCCAGCATTTT	CASSQGTGNQPQHF	few	14	TRBJ1-5	TRBD1	TRBV5-1
TGTGCCAGCAGCTTAGGGACACAGGGGGCTAGCACAGATACGCAGTATTTT	CASSLGTQGASTDTQYF	few	17	TRBJ2-3	TRBD1	TRBV7-2
TGTGCCAGCAGCCAAGAGGGGCCTAGCGAGAACATTCAGTACTTC	CASSQEGPSENIQYF	.	15	TRBJ2-4	.	TRBV11-2
TGTGCCAGCAGTTTGACAGGGGTTCCCTATGGCTACACCTTC	CASSLTGVPYGYTF	.	14	TRBJ1-2	TRBD1	TRBV28